These 10 T cell receptor beta chains came from one sample sequenced in a study of T cell clonotyping in hematopoietic cell transplantation. Clones were sequenced by immunoSEQ multiplex PCR, and TCRdb holds only the in-frame ones, with some missing. This table holds 2,500 to 3,500 clones, around 60% found once. The specimen comprised peripheral blood mononuclear cells, sampled 30 days after allogeneic stem cell transplant. Receptors originate from a female patient younger than 45 who had an allogeneic stem cell transplant, so T cells may come from the graft donor. Some clones in this sample may be carry-over from other donors' samples.

The rearrangement uses TRBV4-3 and TRBJ1-1; maybe TRBD1 (6 bases). The V gene's germline CDR1 is LGHNA and CDR2 YSLEER. The CDR3 totals 15 residues. V was pared by 0 bases and J by 1 base, with 9 bases between. This chain's CDR3 is CASSQDGGPNTEAFF. CDR3 coding DNA: TGCGCCAGCAGCCAAGATGGGGGGCCGAACACTGAAGCTTTCTTT.

This clone is judged medium-sized (0.01 to 0.1%). The chain employs TRBV7-9 and TRBJ1-3; TRBD1 matches 9 bases. V shed 5 bases and J 6 bases; nucleotides not matched to a gene: 8. The germline V gene has CDR1 SEHNR and CDR2 FQNEAQ (reference sequence). This CDR3 is built from 15 residues. For the CDR3, the DNA is TGTGCCAGCAGCCCCCGGACAGGGGAAGTAAACACCATATATTTT. This translates into CASSPRTGEVNTIYF.

The CDR3, as DNA: TGTGCCAGCAGTGAAGGTCAGGCCCTTCAAGGGGAGCTGTTTTTT. It translates to CASSEGQALQGELFF. This rearrangement joins TRBV6-1 to TRBJ2-2, with no clear D. The V and J ends lost 1 base and 8 bases respectively, with 14 bases between them. The CDR3 loop spans 15 amino acids. CDR1 is MNHNS, CDR2 SASEGT, per germline.

This rearrangement joins TRBV19 to TRBJ2-3; D could derive from TRBD1 or TRBD2 (5 bases each). The CDR3 is made up of 14 amino acids. The V end lost 9 bases, the J end lost 6 bases, and 19 bases lay between the germline ends. Germline V gives CDR1 LNHDA, CDR2 SQIVND (reference sequence). CDR3 bases: TGTGCCAGCGAAATCGGGACGGGGCTGGATACGCAGTATTTT. Translation: CASEIGTGLDTQYF.

The chain uses TRBV2 and TRBJ1-2; 9 bases are shared with TRBD1. Germline-derived CDR1 and CDR2 are SNHLY and FYNNEI. Trimming cost V 6 bases and J 3 bases; bases outside gene matches: 8. The CDR3 runs 15 residues. The CDR3 protein is CASSPRDRADYGYTF. For the CDR3, the DNA is TGTGCCAGCAGCCCCCGGGACAGGGCGGACTATGGCTACACCTTC. Full variable domain (remainder filled in from reference TRBV2 and TRBJ1-2): EPEVTQTPSHQVTQMGQEVILRCVPISNHLYFYWYRQILGQKVEFLVSFYNNEISEKSEIFDDQFSVERPDGSNFTLKIRSTKLEDSAMYFCASSPRDRADYGYTFGSGTRLTVV.

This sequence joins TRBV27 and TRBJ1-5, with D uncertain. This CDR3 has 15 amino acids. Trimming removed 2 bases from V and 6 bases from J, with 14 bases in between. Germline values: CDR1 MNHEY, CDR2 SMNVEV (reference sequence). DNA for the CDR3: TGTGCCAGCAGTTTAAGTGGCGGGATGGGTCAGCCCCAGCATTTT. Translating gives CASSLSGGMGQPQHF.

The rearrangement uses TRBV10-2 and TRBJ1-2, with D hard to call. The CDR3 has 16 residues. The V and J ends lost 0 bases and 4 bases respectively, with 15 bases between them. Germline V gene sequence: CDR1 WSHSY, CDR2 SAAADI. CDR3 in DNA: TGCGCCAGCAGTGAGTCTGCGCCTCCAAATGGCTATGGCTACACCTTC. Amino acid sequence: CASSESAPPNGYGYTF.

The J gene is TRBJ1-2, the V gene TRBV4-3; D gene ambiguous. Trimming left V 0 bases short and J 4 bases short, with 12 bases between. The CDR3 runs to 15 residues. Per the germline V gene, CDR1 is LGHNA and CDR2 is YSLEER. CDR3: CASSQDLVYPYGYTF. The CDR3 DNA is TGCGCCAGCAGCCAAGATCTTGTTTACCCCTATGGCTACACCTTC.

V is TRBV29-1 and J is TRBJ1-2; no reliable D call. Trimming took 7 bases from V and 0 from J, leaving 15 bases between them. The length of the CDR3 is 14 residues. Germline CDR1 and CDR2: SQVTM and ANQGSEA. The CDR3 loop reads CSAEREDANYGYTF. CDR3 nucleotides: TGCAGCGCCGAGAGGGAGGACGCTAACTATGGCTACACCTTC. Filled out from reference TRBV29-1 and TRBJ1-2, the complete variable domain reads SAVISQKPSRDICQRGTSLTIQCQVDSQVTMMFWYRQQPGQSLTLIATANQGSEATYESGFVIDKFPISRPNLTFSTLTVSNMSPEDSSIYLCSAEREDANYGYTFGSGTRLTVV.

This clone was counted between two and nine times. The chain carries TRBV7-9 and TRBJ1-4; D perhaps matches TRBD1 (6 bases). Germline V lookup: CDR1 SEHNR, CDR2 FQNEAQ (reference sequence). CDR3 size: 14 residues. The V and J ends lost 0 bases and 5 bases respectively, with 7 bases between them. The CDR3 coding sequence is TGTGCCAGCAGCTTAGCACAGGGCAATGAAAAACTGTTTTTT. It is translated as CASSLAQGNEKLFF.